The rows below give T cell receptor beta chains drawn from one sample of a study of OX40 agonist ivuxolimab in advanced cancers. Using immunoSEQ multiplex PCR, the repertoire was profiled, and TCRdb retains in-frame clones only, with some absent. The table includes approximately 70,000 clones, 85% detected once. Sequences were derived from CD4+ or CD8+ T cells sorted from blood, sampled in a trial of the OX40 agonist ivuxolimab. Receptor source: an adult with an advanced solid tumor such as melanoma, head and neck, liver or kidney cancer. Both conserved end residues are part of each CDR3. The D gene is left open where the match is weak. Size is omitted from some rows. Given values are once, few, many or a class for expanded clones.

>TRBJ1-2|-|-|TRBV15
TGTGCCACCAGCTCAGACAACTATGGCTACACCTTC
CATSSDNYGYTF
>TRBJ1-5|once|-|TRBV5-1
TGCGCCAGCAGTCCTTTGCCCTCAACAGGGTATAGCAATCAGCCCCAGCATTTT
CASSPLPSTGYSNQPQHF
>TRBJ2-3|-|TRBD2|TRBV7-8
TGTGCCAGCAGCTTCACTAGCGGGGTATCAACAGATACGCAGTATTTT
CASSFTSGVSTDTQYF
>TRBJ2-7|-|-|TRBV5-6
TGTGCCAGCAGCCCGGGGACTTCCCTCTCCTACGAGCAGTACTTC
CASSPGTSLSYEQYF
>TRBJ1-2|-|-|TRBV6-5
TGTGCCAGTCAAACTGGGGACTATGGCTACACCTTC
CASQTGDYGYTF
>TRBJ1-5|-|-|TRBV19
TGTGCCAGTAGTGGACAGAGGATTATAGCAAGCAATCAGCCCCAGCATTTT
CASSGQRIIASNQPQHF
>TRBJ1-4|-|TRBD1|TRBV30
TGTGCCTGGAGACAGGGGCCCTGGGAAAAACTGTTTTTT
CAWRQGPWEKLFF
>TRBJ2-1|-|-|TRBV4-2
TGTGCCAGCAGCCAGGCCGCTAGCGTTAGCTCCTACAATGAGCAGTTCTTC
CASSQAASVSSYNEQFF
>TRBJ1-4|-|-|TRBV5-4
TGTGCCAGCAGCCGGAGACAAGATGCAACTAATGAAAAACTGTTTTTT
CASSRRQDATNEKLFF
>TRBJ1-5|-|-|TRBV5-8
TGTGCCAGCAGCTCCGGTTGGGGGGATCAGCCCCAGCATTTT
CASSSGWGDQPQHF
>TRBJ2-3|-|TRBD1|TRBV7-9
TGTGCCAGCAGCGAAACAGGGGGCTTTACAGATACGCAGTATTTT
CASSETGGFTDTQYF
>TRBJ2-3|-|-|TRBV19
TGTGCCAGTAGTATTCGTCTGATCACAGATACGCAGTATTTT
CASSIRLITDTQYF
>TRBJ2-4|few|-|TRBV5-1
TGCGCCAGCAGCTGGAGTCTAGCCAAAAACATTCAGTACTTC
CASSWSLAKNIQYF
>TRBJ1-6|-|-|TRBV7-9
TGTGCCAGCAGCTTCACTACCGGGCCCAGGGGAAATTCACCCCTCCACTTT
CASSFTTGPRGNSPLHF
>TRBJ1-5|-|TRBD1|TRBV27
TGTGCCACCGCAGGGACCTCCGGGACAGGGGGCCATCAGCCCCAGCATTTT
CATAGTSGTGGHQPQHF
>TRBJ2-7|few|TRBD1|TRBV5-1
TGCGCCAGCAGATCCACCGGGACAGGGTTCAGCTACGAGCAGTACTTC
CASRSTGTGFSYEQYF
>TRBJ1-2|-|-|TRBV5-4
TGTGCCAGCATCCCTGACACGGCAGCTAACTATGGCTACACCTTC
CASIPDTAANYGYTF
>TRBJ2-7|-|-|TRBV11-2
TGTGCCAGCAGCCCTTGGAGCAGCTCCTACGAGCAGTACTTC
CASSPWSSSYEQYF
>TRBJ1-1|medium-sized|-|TRBV5-1
TGCGCCAGCAGCAAAGGACTACTCGGGAACACTGAAGCTTTCTTT
CASSKGLLGNTEAFF
>TRBJ1-2|-|TRBD1|TRBV6-1
TGTGCCAGCAGGGAAGGTGGGACAGCTAACTATGGCTACACCTTC
CASREGGTANYGYTF
>TRBJ1-3|-|-|TRBV7-2
TGTGCCAGCAGCTTAGCAGGGTCTGGCGGAAACACCATATATTTT
CASSLAGSGGNTIYF
>TRBJ1-2|-|-|TRBV4-1
TGCGCCAGCAGCCAAGATAACAGTTATGGCTACACCTTC
CASSQDNSYGYTF
>TRBJ2-2|-|-|TRBV11-2
TGTGCCAGCACCAGGGGCGTAGGCTCCCCCGGGGAGCTGTTTTTT
CASTRGVGSPGELFF
>TRBJ2-7|once|-|TRBV5-1
TGCGCCAGCAGACTGGACAGCCACGAGCAGTACTTC
CASRLDSHEQYF
>TRBJ2-7|few|TRBD2|TRBV19
TGTGCCAGTAGTATGTGGGGGGGAAACTACGAGCAGTACTTC
CASSMWGGNYEQYF
>TRBJ1-2|-|-|TRBV27
TGTGCCAGCAGTTTGAGTATGCAGGGGCGCGGTGGCTACACCTTC
CASSLSMQGRGGYTF
>TRBJ2-3|-|TRBD2|TRBV7-9
TGTGCCAGCAGCCGAGTACTAGCGGGAGGGAGCACAGATACGCAGTATTTT
CASSRVLAGGSTDTQYF
>TRBJ2-1|-|-|TRBV5-1
TGCGCCAGCAGCTTCACTAGTGATGAGCAGTTCTTC
CASSFTSDEQFF
>TRBJ1-4|-|-|TRBV25-1
TGTGCCAGCACCGACGACAGACAGAACGAAAAACTGTTTTTT
CASTDDRQNEKLFF
>TRBJ2-7|-|-|TRBV15
TGTGCCACCAGCAGGAACACAGGGTTCCTCTACGAGCAGTACTTC
CATSRNTGFLYEQYF
>TRBJ2-7|-|-|TRBV7-6
TGTGCCAGCAGCTTACGGCCTAGCGCCACCTACGAGCAGTACTTC
CASSLRPSATYEQYF
>TRBJ2-5|-|-|TRBV15
TGTGCCACCAGCCGCGGCTCCGGACACCTAGGGGAGACCCAGTACTTC
CATSRGSGHLGETQYF
>TRBJ1-1|-|-|TRBV7-2
TGTGCCAGCAGCTTAGCTAGACTCAAGAACACTGAAGCTTTCTTT
CASSLARLKNTEAFF
>TRBJ1-1|-|-|TRBV5-4
TGTGCCAGCAGCTTGGTAGGGGCCACTGAAGCTTTCTTT
CASSLVGATEAFF
>TRBJ1-1|-|-|TRBV6-5
TGTGCCAGCAGTCCCTACATGAACACTGAAGCTTTCTTT
CASSPYMNTEAFF
>TRBJ1-1|-|-|TRBV7-9
TGTGCCAGCAGCTTTCAGGGCCGGGACACTGAAGCTTTCTTT
CASSFQGRDTEAFF
>TRBJ2-3|-|-|TRBV5-6
TGTGCCAGCAGTCGTGGGGGTGGGATGCCAGATACGCAGTATTTT
CASSRGGGMPDTQYF
>TRBJ1-1|-|TRBD1|TRBV7-2
TGTGCCAGCAGCCCAGCCGGGACAGGGCGGAACACTGAAGCTTTCTTT
CASSPAGTGRNTEAFF
>TRBJ1-5|-|TRBD1|TRBV5-1
TGCGCCAGTGGACCGCGCCGGGACAGCCCTTATAGCAATCAGCCCCAGCATTTT
CASGPRRDSPYSNQPQHF
>TRBJ1-4|-|-|TRBV9
TGTGCCAGCAGCGTAGCAGGGCAAACTAATGAAAAACTGTTTTTT
CASSVAGQTNEKLFF
>TRBJ2-1|-|TRBD2|TRBV5-4
TGTGCCAGCAGCCCCGCGGGTAGCGGGAGGTACAATGAGCAGTTCTTC
CASSPAGSGRYNEQFF
>TRBJ1-2|-|-|TRBV7-2
TGTGCCAGCCCGGGCCCGGGGAACTATGGCTACACCTTC
CASPGPGNYGYTF
>TRBJ2-5|few|-|TRBV19
TGTGCCAGTAGTATGGTTGGAGAGACCCAGTACTTC
CASSMVGETQYF
>TRBJ1-1|-|-|TRBV5-4
TGTGCCAGCACCGGGACGGGGGGAGCTTTCTTT
CASTGTGGAFF
>TRBJ1-2|-|-|TRBV2
TGTGCCAGCCGACTTGAGGGGAACTATGGCTACACCTTC
CASRLEGNYGYTF
>TRBJ2-7|-|TRBD2|TRBV18
TGTGCCAGCTCACCAAGTAGCGGGGGGTTGGACGAGCAGTACTTC
CASSPSSGGLDEQYF
>TRBJ2-5|-|-|TRBV27
TGTGCCAGCAGTTTACAGGGAGCCCAAGAGACCCAGTACTTC
CASSLQGAQETQYF
>TRBJ2-3|-|-|TRBV6-6
TGTGCCAGCAGTTACAAGCGGGTTGACACAGATACGCAGTATTTT
CASSYKRVDTDTQYF
>TRBJ1-5|-|-|TRBV2
TGTGCCAGCAGGTACAGAAGCAATCAGCCCCAGCATTTT
CASRYRSNQPQHF
>TRBJ2-1|-|TRBD1|TRBV18
TGTGCCAGCTCACCTCAGGGCACAGGGGGCTACAATGAGCAGTTCTTC
CASSPQGTGGYNEQFF
>TRBJ2-7|once|TRBD2|TRBV2
TGTGCCAGCAGTGTAGGGCTAGCGGGATCCTACGAACAGTACTTC
CASSVGLAGSYEQYF
>TRBJ1-2|-|-|TRBV18
TGTGCCAGCTCGCCATATCGGGACGTTTTTGGGGCCAGCTACACCTTC
CASSPYRDVFGASYTF
>TRBJ2-7|-|-|TRBV9
TGTGCCAGCAGCGTAGCACCACATAGCTCCTACGAGCAGTACTTC
CASSVAPHSSYEQYF
>TRBJ2-1|-|-|TRBV7-2
TGTGCCAGCAGCTTAGTAGGGGACTGGGGGGATGAGCAGTTCTTC
CASSLVGDWGDEQFF
>TRBJ1-1|-|-|TRBV5-1
TGCGCCAGCAGCTTGGTACCGGGCGGGAACACTGAAGCTTTCTTT
CASSLVPGGNTEAFF